Given below is one TCR beta chain in context. The CDR3 contains 14 residues. Trimming removed 7 bases at V and 2 bases at J, with 13 bases between. The germline CDR1 and CDR2 sequences are MNHNS and SASEGT. The data were obtained in a study of OX40 agonist ivuxolimab in advanced cancers. Across the study: At doses from 0.01 to 10 mg/kg, patients were given intravenous ivuxolimab every 2 weeks. Prior therapy, whether anti-PD-1, anti-PD-L1 or anti-CTLA-4, was allowed, and under 50% had some.

Repertoires were generated with immunoSEQ multiplex PCR, while TCRdb's copy carries only in-frame clones and drops some. This sample has about 86,000 clones, with approximately 89% found just once. The source of this sequence is an adult with an advanced solid tumor such as melanoma, head and neck, liver or kidney cancer. Sequencing was performed on CD4+ or CD8+ T cells sorted from blood, taken in a trial of the OX40 agonist ivuxolimab. J is TRBJ2-3 and V is TRBV6-1, with D unclear. CDR3 sequence reads: CASTPWVNTDTQYF. The CDR3 DNA sequence: TGTGCCAGCACCCCCTGGGTGAACACAGATACGCAGTATTTT.